A selection of T cell receptor beta chains follows, all from one sample in a study of blood T cell repertoires in COVID-19. Assay: immunoSEQ multiplex PCR; the TCRdb copy retains only in-frame clones and omits some. The sample lists 180,000 or so clones, around 87% seen once, with less than 3.5% in the top ten. Sequences were obtained from peripheral blood. The receptors originated from a woman in her thirties with active or convalescent COVID-19. Both conserved end residues are part of each CDR3. Each record gives: V gene, clone size, D gene, J gene, CDR3 DNA, CDR3 protein. D genes are given only for firm matches. Clone size appears in some rows only: once, few, many, or a class for an expanded clone.

TRBV5-1,.,TRBD1,TRBJ2-1,TGCGCCAGCAGCTTCAGTGCAGGGGGCGGGTACAATGAGCAGTTCTTC,CASSFSAGGGYNEQFF
TRBV30,.,.,TRBJ2-2,TGTGCCCGGAGTTCGGGACTGGTCGATGGGGAGCTGTTTTTT,CARSSGLVDGELFF
TRBV3-1/TRBV3-2,.,.,TRBJ2-5,TGTGCCAGCAGCCAAGATTTGGGAGAGCAAGAGACCCAGTACTTC,CASSQDLGEQETQYF
TRBV29-1,once,TRBD2,TRBJ2-2,TGCAGCGTTGGCGCTAGCGGGGGGGCGGGCGGGGAGCTGTTTTTT,CSVGASGGAGGELFF
TRBV6-2/TRBV6-3,.,.,TRBJ2-7,TGTGCCAGCAGTGACCCCACCTCAGGGGCATCCGAGCAGTACTTC,CASSDPTSGASEQYF
TRBV11-3,.,.,TRBJ1-6,TGTGCCAGCAGCTTTTCAGCGGAGGATTCACCCCTCCACTTT,CASSFSAEDSPLHF
TRBV28,.,TRBD2,TRBJ2-1,TGTGCCAGCAGTCGACTAGCGGGAGGGGAATACAATGAGCAGTTCTTC,CASSRLAGGEYNEQFF
TRBV5-5,.,.,TRBJ1-1,TGTGCCAGCAGCTTTGTCAGTCTGAACACTGAAGCTTTCTTT,CASSFVSLNTEAFF
TRBV30,once,.,TRBJ1-1,TGTGCCTGGAGTGTCAGGGGGAACACTGAAGCTTTCTTT,CAWSVRGNTEAFF
TRBV11-2,.,.,TRBJ2-1,TGTGCCAGCAGCTTAGGGCGGGGACCTTACAATGAGCAGTTCTTC,CASSLGRGPYNEQFF
TRBV24-1,.,TRBD1,TRBJ1-2,TGTGCCACCAGTGACTCGACAGGGTCGAATGGCTACACCTTC,CATSDSTGSNGYTF
TRBV6-6,.,.,TRBJ1-5,TGTGCCAGCACCGGGGAAATTAGCAATCAGCCCCAGCATTTT,CASTGEISNQPQHF
TRBV5-4,.,TRBD2,TRBJ2-3,TGTGCCAGCGGAAAGGCGGGTAGCGGGGGAACAGATACGCAGTATTTT,CASGKAGSGGTDTQYF
TRBV10-3,.,.,TRBJ2-5,TGTGCCATCAGTGAGTCGGGGGGAGAGACCCAGTACTTC,CAISESGGETQYF
TRBV6-5,.,.,TRBJ1-1,TGTGCCAGCAGTTACTCGATTCCAGGAGGACGGCATGAAGCTTTCTTT,CASSYSIPGGRHEAFF
TRBV21-1,.,.,TRBJ1-2,TGTGCCAGCAGCACGGACAGGGTAGGGGGCTACACCTTC,CASSTDRVGGYTF
TRBV13,.,TRBD1,TRBJ2-1,TGTGCCAGCAGCCAACCGGGACAGTACAATGAGCAGTTCTTC,CASSQPGQYNEQFF
TRBV10-2,.,.,TRBJ2-7,TGCGCCAGCAGTGCGGGACTTGTTTACGAGCAGTACTTC,CASSAGLVYEQYF
TRBV12-3/TRBV12-4,.,.,TRBJ2-7,TGTGCCAGCAGTGCCCCGACAGGCTACGAGCAGTACTTC,CASSAPTGYEQYF
TRBV6-4,.,TRBD2,TRBJ2-1,TGTGCCAGCAGTGACTCGGGACTAGCGGGAGGGCGTCGTTACAATGAGCAGTTCTTC,CASSDSGLAGGRRYNEQFF
TRBV5-4,once,TRBD2,TRBJ2-7,TGTGCCAGCAGCCCTACTAGCGGGAGCCGCTACGAGCAGTACTTC,CASSPTSGSRYEQYF
TRBV7-6,.,TRBD2,TRBJ2-3,TGTGCCAGCAGCTTAGCTACGGGGGGGCCTTCTAGCACAGATACGCAGTATTTT,CASSLATGGPSSTDTQYF
TRBV6-5,.,TRBD1,TRBJ1-4,TGTGCCAGCAGTACACACGGGACAGGCAATGAAAAACTGTTTTTT,CASSTHGTGNEKLFF
TRBV29-1,.,TRBD1,TRBJ2-3,TGCAGCGCCTGGGACAGGGGTTTCCCAGATACGCAGTATTTT,CSAWDRGFPDTQYF
TRBV18,.,.,TRBJ1-1,TGTGCCAGCTCACCCGCAGAAAAGAGAGGGTCGATGAACACTGAAGCTTTCTTT,CASSPAEKRGSMNTEAFF
TRBV7-2,once,TRBD1,TRBJ2-5,TGTGCCAGCAGCTCGTCGGGACAGGGAGAGACCCAGTACTTC,CASSSSGQGETQYF
TRBV24-1,.,.,TRBJ1-5,TGTGCCACCAGTGACCCGAGGCGCAATCAGCCCCAGCATTTT,CATSDPRRNQPQHF
TRBV24-1,.,TRBD2,TRBJ2-1,TGTGCCACCAGGGGGACTAGCGGAAACAATGAGCAGTTCTTC,CATRGTSGNNEQFF
TRBV7-6,.,TRBD1,TRBJ1-1,TGTGCCAGCAGCTCGACAGGGGGCGGCACTGAAGCTTTCTTT,CASSSTGGGTEAFF